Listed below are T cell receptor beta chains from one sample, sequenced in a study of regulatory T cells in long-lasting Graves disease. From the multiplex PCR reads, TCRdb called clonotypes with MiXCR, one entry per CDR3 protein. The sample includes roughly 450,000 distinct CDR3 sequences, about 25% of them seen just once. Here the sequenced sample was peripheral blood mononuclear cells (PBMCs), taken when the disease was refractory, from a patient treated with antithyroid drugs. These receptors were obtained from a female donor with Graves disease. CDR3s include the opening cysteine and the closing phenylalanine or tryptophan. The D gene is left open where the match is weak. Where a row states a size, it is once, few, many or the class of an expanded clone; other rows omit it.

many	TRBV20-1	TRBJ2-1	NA	CSARDLTHNEQFF	TGCAGTGCTCGGGACCTAACACACAATGAGCAGTTCTTC
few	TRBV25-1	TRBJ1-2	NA	CASSESVVNGYTF	TGTGCCAGCAGTGAATCGGTAGTTAATGGCTACACCTTC
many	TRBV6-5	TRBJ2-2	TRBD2	CASSFYSGRTNTGELFF	TGTGCCAGCAGTTTCTATAGCGGGAGGACGAACACCGGGGAGCTGTTTTTT
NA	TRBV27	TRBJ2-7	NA	CAGKRSGRRAYEQYF	TGTGCCGGCAAAAGGTCGGGCCGGCGAGCCTACGAGCAGTACTTC
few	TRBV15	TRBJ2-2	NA	CATSTGRGNTGELFF	TGTGCCACCAGCACTGGGCGGGGCAACACCGGGGAGCTGTTTTTT
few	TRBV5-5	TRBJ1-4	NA	CASSVTGGREKLFF	TGTGCCAGCAGCGTGACAGGCGGACGGGAAAAACTGTTTTTT
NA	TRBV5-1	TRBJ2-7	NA	CASSRQGSTYEQYF	TGCGCCAGCAGCAGGCAGGGGTCGACCTACGAGCAGTACTTC
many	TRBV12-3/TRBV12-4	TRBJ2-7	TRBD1	CASSSFRGRPSYEQYF	TGTGCCAGCAGCTCTTTCAGGGGGAGACCCTCCTACGAGCAGTACTTC
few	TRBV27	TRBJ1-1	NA	CASSLSGGLNTEAFF	TGTGCCAGCAGTTTATCGGGGGGGTTGAACACTGAAGCTTTCTTT
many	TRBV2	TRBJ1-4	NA	CASSDRGNEKLFF	TGTGCCAGCAGTGACAGGGGTAATGAAAAACTGTTTTTT
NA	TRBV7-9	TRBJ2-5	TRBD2	CASSPGLGAGVETQYF	TGTGCCAGCAGCCCCGGTCTCGGAGCGGGAGTAGAGACCCAGTACTTC
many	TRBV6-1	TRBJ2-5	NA	CASSPLVSHDEYQETQYF	TGTGCCAGCAGTCCCCTAGTGTCCCACGATGAGTACCAAGAGACCCAGTACTTC
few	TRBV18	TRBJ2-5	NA	CASSPGGIETQYF	TGTGCCAGCTCACCAGGAGGAATCGAGACCCAGTACTTC
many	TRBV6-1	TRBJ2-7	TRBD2	CASSEGRLAAYEQYF	TGTGCCAGCAGTGAAGGTCGACTAGCGGCGTACGAGCAGTACTTC
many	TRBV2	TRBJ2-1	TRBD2	CASSPLADNEQFF	TGTGCCAGCAGTCCCCTAGCGGACAATGAGCAGTTCTTC
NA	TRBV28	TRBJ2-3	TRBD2	CASSWAGGADTQYF	TGTGCCAGCAGTTGGGCGGGAGGGGCAGATACGCAGTATTTT
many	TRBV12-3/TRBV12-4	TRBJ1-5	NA	CASSPSAVARQPQHF	TGTGCCAGCAGCCCTAGTGCGGTGGCTCGGCAGCCCCAGCATTTT
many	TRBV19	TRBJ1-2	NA	CASRNTGQAYGYTF	TGTGCCAGTAGAAACACAGGACAAGCCTATGGCTACACCTTC
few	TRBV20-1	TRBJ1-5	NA	CSAGTGTGQPQHF	TGCAGTGCTGGAACAGGGACTGGCCAGCCCCAGCATTTT
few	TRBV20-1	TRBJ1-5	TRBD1	CSARGETLARGLWPQHF	TGCAGTGCTAGAGGGGAAACATTAGCCAGGGGGCTTTGGCCCCAGCATTTT
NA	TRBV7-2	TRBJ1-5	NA	CASSLAGPGTRLFRSNQPQHF	TGTGCCAGCAGCTTAGCGGGGCCGGGGACGCGCCTTTTTAGAAGCAATCAGCCCCAGCATTTT
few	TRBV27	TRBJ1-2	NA	CASSFSEASRGYTF	TGTGCCAGCAGTTTTTCCGAGGCGTCTCGGGGCTACACCTTC
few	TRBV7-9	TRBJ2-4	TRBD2	CASSNSGSPFPIQYF	TGTGCCAGCAGCAATAGCGGGAGTCCGTTCCCCATTCAGTACTTC